These 14 T cell receptor beta chains share one sample of origin, sequenced in a study of breast tumors, draining lymph nodes, adjacent tissues. TCRdb re-derived calls from the multiplex PCR reads in MiXCR, one entry per CDR3 protein. The data hold about 180,000 distinct CDR3 sequences, with roughly a third observed a single time. Breast cancer patients provided tissue from their axillary draining lymph nodes. Specimen: axillary lymph node tissue. The origin of the receptors is a female donor with breast cancer. Some clones in this sample may be carry-over from other donors' samples.

As regards this clonotype: The junction differs from germline at one of its ends, possibly a read error. This chain links TRBV10-3 with TRBJ1-2, with D possibly being TRBD1 (5 bases). This CDR3 spans 17 amino acids. The germline V gene encodes CDR1 ENHRY and CDR2 SYGVKD. The CDR3 loop is CAINEQLRGRSNYGYTF. CDR3 coding DNA: TGCGCCATCAATGAACAATTGAGGGGACGTAGTAACTATGGCTACACCTTC.

This clonotype was observed a single time. A much larger clone sits a single nucleotide away, making a read error possible. This rearrangement joins TRBV20-1 to TRBJ2-1, with D perhaps matching TRBD1 or TRBD2 (6 bases each). Germline V gives CDR1 DFQATT, CDR2 SNEGSKA (reference sequence). The CDR3 length is 15 residues. DNA of the CDR3: TGCAGTGCCAGTGGGGGGCCCCTTAAATACAATGGGCAGTTCTTC. It is translated as CSASGGPLKYNGQFF.

This clonotype was detected many times. This chain joins TRBV20-1 and TRBJ2-7, with 12 bases fitting TRBD2. The J segment lost 3 bases and the V segment lost 2 bases, leaving 5 bases of the junction unmatched. The CDR3 extends over 15 amino acids. CDR1 is DFQATT and CDR2 is SNEGSKA in the germline V gene (reference sequence). CDR3 coding DNA: TGCAGTGCTAGAAGACTAGCGGGGGCCAACTACGAGCAGTACTTC. Residues: CSARRLAGANYEQYF.

V usage is TRBV6-1 and J usage is TRBJ2-7; weak D call: TRBD1 (5 bases). The V end was cut by 5 bases, the J end by 3 bases, with 11 bases between. In germline, CDR1 is MNHNS, CDR2 SASEGT. The CDR3 runs 13 residues. CDR3 nucleotides: TGTGCCAGCAGTCACTACAGGAACTACGAGCAGTACTTC. It codes for CASSHYRNYEQYF.

This clonotype has a handful of counts. This chain links TRBV27 with TRBJ2-1, with D tentatively TRBD2 (7 bases). V lost 3 bases, J lost 7 bases, and 13 bases lay in between. The CDR3 is 14 amino acids. CDR1 is MNHEY and CDR2 is SMNVEV in the germline V gene (reference sequence). This CDR3 is CASSFGGARNEQFF. The CDR3 DNA is TGTGCCAGCAGTTTTGGGGGGGCCAGGAATGAGCAGTTCTTC.

V gene TRBV18 combines with J gene TRBJ1-2, with 7 bases lining up with TRBD1. The CDR3 covers 17 residues. Germline V gives CDR1 KGHSH, CDR2 LQKENI. Trimming took 0 bases from V and 4 from J; bases not matched to a gene: 11. CDR3 in amino acids: CASSPPGQGGAGYGYTF. The CDR3 region has the DNA TGTGCCAGCTCACCACCGGGACAAGGGGGCGCGGGCTATGGCTACACCTTC.

In its sample, this clonotype was seen once. The chain combines TRBV29-1 with TRBJ2-5; D perhaps matches TRBD1 (6 bases). The CDR3 loop spans 13 amino acids. Germline V gene sequence: CDR1 SQVTM, CDR2 ANQGSEA. The germline V and J ends were trimmed by 3 bases and 3 bases, with 11 bases remaining between them. CDR3 sequence (DNA): TGCAGCGTTGAGGCCCAGGGGAAAGAGACCCAGTACTTC. Amino acids: CSVEAQGKETQYF. Supplemented by reference TRBV29-1 and TRBJ2-5, the full variable domain reads SAVISQKPSRDICQRGTSLTIQCQVDSQVTMMFWYRQQPGQSLTLIATANQGSEATYESGFVIDKFPISRPNLTFSTLTVSNMSPEDSSIYLCSVEAQGKETQYFGPGTRLLVL.

The chain has TRBV29-1 and TRBJ2-3; 9 bases are a match to TRBD2. Germline assignment: CDR1 SQVTM and CDR2 ANQGSEA. This CDR3 comprises 15 residues. J gave up 4 bases and V 5 bases, and 10 bases lay outside the gene matches. CDR3 amino acids: CSVSSSGSKSDTQYF. In DNA form, the CDR3 reads TGCAGCGTTAGCAGTAGCGGGAGTAAGTCAGATACGCAGTATTTT.

This clonotype was found many times. This rearrangement joins TRBV6-5 to TRBJ1-2, with D hard to call. Germline V CDR1 and CDR2: MNHEY, SVGAGI. The CDR3 sequence is 14 residues long. Trimming removed 6 bases from V and 4 bases from J, with 15 bases in between. CDR3 residues: CASRIRTGIYGYTF. The CDR3 coding sequence is TGTGCCAGCAGGATTCGGACGGGAATCTATGGCTACACCTTC.

This clonotype was detected many times. In DNA, the CDR3 is TGTGCCTGGAGTGTAAGTAAGGACAGCTACGAGCAGTACTTC. It specifies CAWSVSKDSYEQYF. V and J are TRBV30 and TRBJ2-7; tentative D call: TRBD1 (6 bases). CDR3 length: 14 amino acids. Germline loops: CDR1 GTSNPN, CDR2 SVGIG (reference sequence). The V end was cut by 0 bases, the J end by 3 bases, with 12 bases between.

Ten or more counts support this clonotype. The CDR3 protein is CASSAYLISTDTQYF. The CDR3 DNA reads TGTGCCAGCAGCGCGTACTTGATTAGCACAGATACGCAGTATTTT. V gene TRBV9 combines with J gene TRBJ2-3, with D unclear. Germline assignment: CDR1 SGDLS and CDR2 YYNGEE. This CDR3 has 15 amino acids. V lost 3 bases and J lost 0, with 11 bases in between.

The chain joins TRBV20-1 to TRBJ2-1; D is undetermined. Germline V gene sequence: CDR1 DFQATT, CDR2 SNEGSKA (reference sequence). Trimming left V 4 bases short and J 10 bases short, with 20 bases between. This CDR3 has 14 residues. CDR3 sequence: CSAKFVGPRTEQFF. CDR3 nucleotides: TGCAGTGCTAAGTTCGTAGGACCCCGGACCGAGCAGTTCTTC.

This clonotype has a count of ten or more. V usage is TRBV13 and J usage is TRBJ2-7; 10 bases match TRBD2. After removal of 5 bases from V and 4 bases from J, the junction contained 8 bases not matched to a gene. From germline, CDR1 is PRHDT and CDR2 FYEKMQ (reference sequence). This CDR3 is 15 amino acids long. Here the CDR3 reads CASSQGLARQYEQYF. The CDR3 nucleotides are TGTGCCAGCAGCCAGGGACTAGCGAGACAGTACGAGCAGTACTTC.

This clonotype showed up many times. The chain combines TRBV5-6 with TRBJ2-3; 7 bases match TRBD1. Germline assignment: CDR1 SGHDT and CDR2 YYEEEE. Trimming cost V 4 bases and J 0 bases; bases outside gene matches: 5. This CDR3 region has 15 residues. The CDR3 DNA reads TGTGCCAGCAGCCCCCTGACAGGGAGCACAGATACGCAGTATTTT. It encodes CASSPLTGSTDTQYF.